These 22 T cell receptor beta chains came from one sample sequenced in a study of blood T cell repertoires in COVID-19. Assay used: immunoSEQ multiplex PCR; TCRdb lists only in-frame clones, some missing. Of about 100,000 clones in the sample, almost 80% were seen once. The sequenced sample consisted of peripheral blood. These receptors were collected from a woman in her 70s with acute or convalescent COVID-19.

CDR3 sequence (DNA): TGTGCCAGCAGTGGGGACATCCAAGAGACCCAGTACTTC. Amino acids: CASSGDIQETQYF. This chain connects TRBV28 to TRBJ2-5; TRBD1 is a possible D gene (6 bases). V shed 5 bases and J shed 1 base, with 8 bases lying between them. The germline CDR1 and CDR2 sequences are MDHEN and SYDVKM. This CDR3 spans 13 amino acids.

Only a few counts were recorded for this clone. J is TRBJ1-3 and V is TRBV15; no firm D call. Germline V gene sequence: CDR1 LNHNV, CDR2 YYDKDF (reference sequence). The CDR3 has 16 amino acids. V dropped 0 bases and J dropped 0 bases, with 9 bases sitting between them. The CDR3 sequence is CATSRDTGISGNTIYF. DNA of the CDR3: TGTGCCACCAGCAGAGATACGGGGATCTCTGGAAACACCATATATTTT.

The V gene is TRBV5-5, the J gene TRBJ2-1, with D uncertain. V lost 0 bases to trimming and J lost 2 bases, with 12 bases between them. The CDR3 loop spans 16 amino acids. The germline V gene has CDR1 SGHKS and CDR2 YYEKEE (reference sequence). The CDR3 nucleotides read TGTGCCAGCAGCTTGGCAGACACTCTCACCTACAATGAGCAGTTCTTC. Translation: CASSLADTLTYNEQFF.

This CDR3 reads CASSEMAGGTYEQYF. In DNA, the CDR3 is TGTGCCAGTTCCGAGATGGCGGGGGGGACCTACGAGCAGTACTTC. The chain couples TRBV2 to TRBJ2-7, with 9 bases matching TRBD2. Germline CDR1 is SNHLY and CDR2 is FYNNEI. V shed 9 bases, J shed 2 bases, and the junction held 11 bases outside the gene matches. This CDR3 contains 15 residues.

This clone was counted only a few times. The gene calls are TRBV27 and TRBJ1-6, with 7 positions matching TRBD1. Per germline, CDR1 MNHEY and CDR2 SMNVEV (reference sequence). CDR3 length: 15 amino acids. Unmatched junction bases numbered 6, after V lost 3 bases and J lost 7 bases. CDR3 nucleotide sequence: TGTGCCAGCAGTTTCACTCAGGGGGGAAATTCACCCCTCCACTTT. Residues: CASSFTQGGNSPLHF.

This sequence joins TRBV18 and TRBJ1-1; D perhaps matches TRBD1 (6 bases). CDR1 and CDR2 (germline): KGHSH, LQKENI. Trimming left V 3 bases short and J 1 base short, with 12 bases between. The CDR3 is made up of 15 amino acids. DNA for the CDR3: TGTGCCAGCTCACCGCGGGGAGGGGGGAACACTGAAGCTTTCTTT. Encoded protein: CASSPRGGGNTEAFF.

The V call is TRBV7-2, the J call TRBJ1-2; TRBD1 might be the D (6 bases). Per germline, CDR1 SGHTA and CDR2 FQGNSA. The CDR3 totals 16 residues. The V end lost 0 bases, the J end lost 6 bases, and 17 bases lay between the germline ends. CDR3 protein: CASSLAVAGGLNGYTF. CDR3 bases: TGTGCCAGCAGCTTAGCGGTCGCGGGGGGCTTGAATGGCTACACCTTC.

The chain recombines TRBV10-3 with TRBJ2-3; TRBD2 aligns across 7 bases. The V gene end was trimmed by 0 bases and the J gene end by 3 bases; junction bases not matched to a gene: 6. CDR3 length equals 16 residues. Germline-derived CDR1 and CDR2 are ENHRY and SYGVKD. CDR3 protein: CAISESGGGRTDTQYF. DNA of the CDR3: TGTGCCATCAGTGAGTCGGGGGGAGGGAGAACAGATACGCAGTATTTT.

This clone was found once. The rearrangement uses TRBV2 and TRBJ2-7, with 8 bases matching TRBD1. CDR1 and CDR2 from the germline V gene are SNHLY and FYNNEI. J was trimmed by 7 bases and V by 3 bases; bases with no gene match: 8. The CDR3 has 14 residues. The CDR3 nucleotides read TGTGCCAGCAGTGACTCCAATACAGGGGGTGAGCAGTACGTC. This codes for CASSDSNTGGEQYV.

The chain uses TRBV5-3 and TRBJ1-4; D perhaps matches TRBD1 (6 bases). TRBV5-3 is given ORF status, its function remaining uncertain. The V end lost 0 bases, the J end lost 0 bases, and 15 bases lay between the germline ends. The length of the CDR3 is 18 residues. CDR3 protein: CARSLGRGFIATNEKLFF. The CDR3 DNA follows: TGTGCCAGAAGCTTGGGAAGGGGGTTTATTGCAACTAATGAAAAACTGTTTTTT.

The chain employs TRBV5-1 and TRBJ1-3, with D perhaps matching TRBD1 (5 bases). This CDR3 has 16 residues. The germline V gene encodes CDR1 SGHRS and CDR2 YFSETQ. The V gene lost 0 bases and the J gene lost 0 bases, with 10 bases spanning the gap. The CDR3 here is CASSLAGGNSGNTIYF. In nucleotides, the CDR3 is TGCGCCAGCAGCTTGGCCGGGGGGAACTCTGGAAACACCATATATTTT.

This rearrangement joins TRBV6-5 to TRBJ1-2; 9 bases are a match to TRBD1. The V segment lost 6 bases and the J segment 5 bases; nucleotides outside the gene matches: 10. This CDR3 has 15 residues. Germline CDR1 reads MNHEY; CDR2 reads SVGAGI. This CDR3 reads CASSHQAGTGYGYTF. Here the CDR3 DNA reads TGTGCCAGCAGCCATCAGGCCGGGACAGGGTATGGCTACACCTTC.

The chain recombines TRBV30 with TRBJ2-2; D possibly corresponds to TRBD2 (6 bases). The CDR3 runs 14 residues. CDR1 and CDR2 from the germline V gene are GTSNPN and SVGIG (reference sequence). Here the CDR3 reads CACRRDWDTGELFF. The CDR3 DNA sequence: TGTGCTTGCCGCCGGGACTGGGACACCGGGGAGCTGTTTTTT.

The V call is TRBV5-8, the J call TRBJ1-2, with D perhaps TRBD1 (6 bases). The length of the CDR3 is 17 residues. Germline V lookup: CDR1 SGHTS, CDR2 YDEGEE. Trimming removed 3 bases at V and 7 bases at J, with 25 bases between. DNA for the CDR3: TGTGCCAGCAGCTCCCGAGGGTCCCAGGGGAAAGACGGTGGCTACACCTTC. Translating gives CASSSRGSQGKDGGYTF.

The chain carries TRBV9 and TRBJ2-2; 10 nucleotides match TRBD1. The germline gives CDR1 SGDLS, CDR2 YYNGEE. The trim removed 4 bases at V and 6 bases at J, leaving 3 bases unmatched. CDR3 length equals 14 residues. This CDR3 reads CASSRGTGAGELFF. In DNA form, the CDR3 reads TGTGCCAGCAGCCGTGGGACAGGGGCCGGGGAGCTGTTTTTT.

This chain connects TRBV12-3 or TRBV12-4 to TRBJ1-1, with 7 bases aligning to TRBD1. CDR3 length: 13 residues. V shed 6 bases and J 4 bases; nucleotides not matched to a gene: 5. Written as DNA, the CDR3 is TGTGCCAGCAGCGACAGGGTCTTCACTGAAGCTTTCTTT. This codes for CASSDRVFTEAFF.

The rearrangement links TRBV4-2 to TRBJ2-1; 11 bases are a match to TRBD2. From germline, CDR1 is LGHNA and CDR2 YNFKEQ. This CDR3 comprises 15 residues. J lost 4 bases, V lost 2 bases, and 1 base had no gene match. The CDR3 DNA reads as TGTGCCAGCAGCCAACTAGCGGGGGGTTACAATGAGCAGTTCTTC. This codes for CASSQLAGGYNEQFF.

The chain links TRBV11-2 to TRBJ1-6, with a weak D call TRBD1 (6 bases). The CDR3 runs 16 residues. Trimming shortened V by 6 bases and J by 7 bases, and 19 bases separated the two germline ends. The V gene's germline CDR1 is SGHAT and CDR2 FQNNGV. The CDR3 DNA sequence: TGTGCCAGCAGACCCGTGGTCCAGGGGTTGAATTCACCCCTCCACTTT. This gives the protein CASRPVVQGLNSPLHF.

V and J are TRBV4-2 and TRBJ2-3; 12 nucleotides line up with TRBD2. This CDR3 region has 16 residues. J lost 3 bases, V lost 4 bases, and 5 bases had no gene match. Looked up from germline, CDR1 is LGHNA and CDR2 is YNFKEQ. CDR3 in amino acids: CASSRSTSGGTDTQYF. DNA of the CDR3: TGTGCCAGCAGCCGATCGACTAGCGGGGGTACAGATACGCAGTATTTT.

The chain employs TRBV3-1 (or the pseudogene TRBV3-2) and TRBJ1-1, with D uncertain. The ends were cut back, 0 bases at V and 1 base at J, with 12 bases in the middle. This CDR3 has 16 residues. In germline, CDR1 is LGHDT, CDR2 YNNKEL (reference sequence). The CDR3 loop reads CASSQDQGGGNTEAFF. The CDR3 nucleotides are TGTGCCAGCAGCCAAGATCAAGGCGGCGGGAACACTGAAGCTTTCTTT.

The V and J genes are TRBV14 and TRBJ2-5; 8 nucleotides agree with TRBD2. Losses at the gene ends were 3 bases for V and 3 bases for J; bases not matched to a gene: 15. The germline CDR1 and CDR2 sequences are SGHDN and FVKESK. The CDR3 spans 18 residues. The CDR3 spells CASSHPPERGPGKETQYF. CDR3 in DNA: TGTGCCAGCAGCCATCCCCCCGAGCGGGGGCCCGGAAAAGAGACCCAGTACTTC.

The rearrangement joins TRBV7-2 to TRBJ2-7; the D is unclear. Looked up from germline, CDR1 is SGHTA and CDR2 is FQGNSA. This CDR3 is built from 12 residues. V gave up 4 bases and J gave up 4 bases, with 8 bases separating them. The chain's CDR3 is CASSSPLYEQYF. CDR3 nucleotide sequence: TGTGCCAGCAGCTCCCCCCTTTACGAGCAGTACTTC.